Below are 7 T cell receptor beta chains sequenced from a single sample in a study of siplizumab effects on memory and regulatory T cells. Produced via immunoSEQ multiplex PCR; TCRdb's table is partial and in-frame only. The repertoire consists of roughly 110,000 clones, with just under 95% occurring once and the leading ten covering over 0.15%. Sequenced material: non-Treg CD4+ T cells sorted from blood. The receptors derive from a human donor in good health.

The CDR3: CASSLRQGLPGEQYF. As DNA, the CDR3 is TGTGCCAGCAGCTTAAGGCAGGGCCTCCCGGGCGAGCAGTACTTC. The rearrangement uses TRBV11-2 and TRBJ2-7; the D gene is possibly TRBD1 (5 bases). The V end was cut by 2 bases, the J end by 6 bases, with 17 bases between. The CDR3 is 15 amino acids. Germline lookup yields CDR1 SGHAT and CDR2 FQNNGV.

This clone was observed once. This rearrangement joins TRBV19 to TRBJ1-5; D is perhaps TRBD1 (5 bases). This CDR3 has 14 amino acids. The germline V and J ends were trimmed by 5 bases and 4 bases, with 12 bases remaining between them. Germline loops: CDR1 LNHDA, CDR2 SQIVND (reference sequence). Written as DNA, the CDR3 is TGTGCCAGTAGTCGGGACTCAGTAAATCAGCCCCAGCATTTT. The encoded protein is CASSRDSVNQPQHF.

The chain employs TRBV7-9 and TRBJ2-7; D may be TRBD2 (6 bases). CDR1 SEHNR and CDR2 FQNEAQ come from the germline V gene (reference sequence). This CDR3 is 13 amino acids long. Between the trimmed V and J ends, which lost 1 base and 6 bases, there was a span of 10 bases. The CDR3 DNA reads as TGTGCCAGCAGCTTAGTCCAGGGAGGCGAGCAGTACTTC. Translated, it gives CASSLVQGGEQYF.

This clone was seen more than once but under ten times. V and J are TRBV5-6 and TRBJ2-7; a possible D gene is TRBD1 (5 bases). This CDR3 region has 14 residues. Trimming stripped 5 bases from V and 0 bases from J, with 12 bases between. The germline CDR1 and CDR2 sequences are SGHDT and YYEEEE. The CDR3 reads CASRAQGFSYEQYF. Here the CDR3 DNA reads TGTGCCAGCAGGGCCCAGGGTTTCTCCTACGAGCAGTACTTC.

The CDR3 DNA is TGTGCCAGTAGTGGGGGATTGAACACTGAAGCTTTCTTT. Its protein product is CASSGGLNTEAFF. The V call is TRBV19, the J call TRBJ1-1; D is perhaps TRBD1 (5 bases). Per germline, CDR1 LNHDA and CDR2 SQIVND (reference sequence). This CDR3 contains 13 residues. Trimming stripped 5 bases from V and 0 bases from J, with 7 bases between.

The rearrangement joins TRBV10-2 to TRBJ2-7, with TRBD1 identical over 9 bases. The CDR3 loop spans 14 amino acids. V dropped 6 bases and J dropped 3; count of bases not matched to a gene: 6. Germline CDR1 and CDR2: WSHSY and SAAADI. CDR3 loop: CASSQQGASYEQYF. In nucleotides, the CDR3 is TGCGCCAGCAGCCAACAGGGGGCTAGCTACGAGCAGTACTTC.

The J gene is TRBJ1-5, the V gene TRBV6-5; D is perhaps TRBD1 (5 bases). From germline, CDR1 is MNHEY and CDR2 SVGAGI. V shed 8 bases and J shed 6 bases, with 17 bases lying between them. This CDR3 is 14 amino acids long. The CDR3 DNA is TGTGCCAGCTACTCGGGGGTGAAGGGTCAGCCCCAGCATTTT. Translating gives CASYSGVKGQPQHF.